This T cell receptor beta chain was obtained from a study of technical replicates of blood from a handful of donors. Assay used: immunoSEQ multiplex PCR; TCRdb lists only in-frame clones, some missing. The data show about 79,000 clones, about 90% seen once. The V gene lost 1 base and the J gene lost 2 bases, with 14 bases spanning the gap. The CDR3 contains 16 residues. The germline CDR1 and CDR2 sequences are KGHSH and LQKENI. The V and J genes are TRBV18 and TRBJ2-5; tentatively, D is TRBD1 (5 bases). Input material: T cells isolated from PBMCs. This TCR was recovered from a human donor in good health. Some clones in this sample may be carry-over from other donors' samples. In DNA form, the CDR3 reads TGTGCCAGCTCACCACTCGTTTCTAGGGGACAAGAGACCCAGTACTTC. Amino acids: CASSPLVSRGQETQYF.